Described below is a single T cell receptor beta chain sequence and its context. The junction differs from germline at one of its ends, possibly a read error. The data originate from a study of blood T cell repertoires in COVID-19. Across the study: PBMCs, B-cell-depleted T cells, or T cells provided the cDNA or gDNA that made up the material.

Individuals drawn from about two dozen US areas were roughly 18 to 95 years old. Before being deemed recovered, Cohort 3 donors had two negative PCRs, clearance, or symptom resolution. The CDR3 extends over 13 amino acids. Germline-derived CDR1 and CDR2 are KGHSH and LQKENI. Per the authors' pipeline: Scientists estimated how many nucleated cells there were by amplifying reference gene primers. Generated by immunoSEQ multiplex PCR, the TCRdb table keeps only in-frame clones and is missing some. D and trimming were read from the DNA, whereas the V and J calls and clone size are those reported in that table. This sample has a few hundred thousand clones, with 84% found just once.

This sequence originates from a woman in her forties who had recovered from COVID-19. The genes are TRBV18 and TRBJ2-1, with 9 bases identical to TRBD1. Sequencing was carried out using PBMCs or T cells enriched from blood (not recorded which). The CDR3: CASSPQGATEQFF. CDR3 coding DNA: TGTGCCAGCTCTCCACAGGGGGCTACTGAGCAGTTCTTC.